The clone carrying this T cell receptor beta chain was detected only once. The antigen remains unidentified. TCRdb keeps only in-frame clones here, not all; method: immunoSEQ multiplex PCR. The sample shows tens of thousands of clones, 79% of them seen only once. The sample originates from a study of memory CD4+ T cells and cytomegalovirus serostatus. Study context: Healthy Belgian adult donors included about nine CMV-positive and 24 CMV-negative people.

Whole-study results and caveats: Of under 200 reported CMV TCRbeta sequences, under 80 were found in memory CD4+ repertoires.

Single viable CD3+CD4+CD8-CD45RO+ cells were sorted as the memory CD4+ T cells. After thawing, CD4+ T cells were positively selected. The CDR3 contains 14 residues. Germline trimming cut 3 bases from V and 7 bases from J; bases unmatched to any gene: 6. Per germline, CDR1 LNHNV and CDR2 YYDKDF (reference sequence). V gene TRBV15 combines with J gene TRBJ2-1; 7 bases are a match to TRBD2. The TCR was taken from an adult in good health and CMV-seronegative. Sequenced: memory CD4+ T cells from blood. The CDR3 DNA sequence: TGTGCCACCAGCAGGTCGGGAGGTTGGAATGAGCAGTTCTTC. Its protein product is CATSRSGGWNEQFF.